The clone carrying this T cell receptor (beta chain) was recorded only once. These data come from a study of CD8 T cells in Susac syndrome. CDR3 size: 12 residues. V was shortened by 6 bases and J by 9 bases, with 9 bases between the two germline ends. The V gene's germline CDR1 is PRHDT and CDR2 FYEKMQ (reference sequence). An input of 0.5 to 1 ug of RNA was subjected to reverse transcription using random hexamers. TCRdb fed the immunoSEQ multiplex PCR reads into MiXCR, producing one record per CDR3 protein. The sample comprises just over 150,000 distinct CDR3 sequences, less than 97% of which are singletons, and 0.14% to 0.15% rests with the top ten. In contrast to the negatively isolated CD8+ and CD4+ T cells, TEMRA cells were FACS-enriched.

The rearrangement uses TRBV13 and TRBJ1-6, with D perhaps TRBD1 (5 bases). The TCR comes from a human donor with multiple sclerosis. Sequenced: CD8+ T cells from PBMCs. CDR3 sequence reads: CASRAGVSPLHF. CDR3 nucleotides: TGTGCCAGCAGAGCGGGGGTTTCACCCCTCCACTTT.